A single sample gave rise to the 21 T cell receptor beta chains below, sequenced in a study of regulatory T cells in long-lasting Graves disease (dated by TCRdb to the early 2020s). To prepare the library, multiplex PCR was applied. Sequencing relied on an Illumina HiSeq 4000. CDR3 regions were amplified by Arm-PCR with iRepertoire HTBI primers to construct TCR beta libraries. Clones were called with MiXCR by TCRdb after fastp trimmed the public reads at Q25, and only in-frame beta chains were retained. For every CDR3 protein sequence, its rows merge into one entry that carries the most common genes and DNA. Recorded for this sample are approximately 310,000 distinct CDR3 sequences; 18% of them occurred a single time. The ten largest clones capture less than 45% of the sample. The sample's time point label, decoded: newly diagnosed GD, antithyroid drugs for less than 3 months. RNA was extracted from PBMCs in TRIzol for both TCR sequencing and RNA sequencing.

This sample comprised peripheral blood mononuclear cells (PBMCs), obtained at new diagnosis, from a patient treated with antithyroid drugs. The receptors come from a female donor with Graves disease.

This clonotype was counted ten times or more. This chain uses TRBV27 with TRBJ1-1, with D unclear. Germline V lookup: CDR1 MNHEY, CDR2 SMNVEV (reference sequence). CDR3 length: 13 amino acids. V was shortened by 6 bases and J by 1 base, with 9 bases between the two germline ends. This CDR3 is CASSTGGNTEAFF. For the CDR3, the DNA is TGTGCCAGCAGCACGGGAGGGAACACTGAAGCTTTCTTT.

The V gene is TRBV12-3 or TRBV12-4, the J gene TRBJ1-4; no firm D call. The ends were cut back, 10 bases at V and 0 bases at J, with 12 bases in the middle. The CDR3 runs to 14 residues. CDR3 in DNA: TGTGCCACCACGCCCGGATCAACTAATGAAAAACTGTTTTTT. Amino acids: CATTPGSTNEKLFF.

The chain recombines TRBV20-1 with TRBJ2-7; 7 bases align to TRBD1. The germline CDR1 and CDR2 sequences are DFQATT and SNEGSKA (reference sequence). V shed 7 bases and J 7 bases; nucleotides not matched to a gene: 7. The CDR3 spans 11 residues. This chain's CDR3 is CSVNRGTEQYF. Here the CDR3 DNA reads TGCAGTGTCAACAGGGGAACGGAGCAGTACTTC.

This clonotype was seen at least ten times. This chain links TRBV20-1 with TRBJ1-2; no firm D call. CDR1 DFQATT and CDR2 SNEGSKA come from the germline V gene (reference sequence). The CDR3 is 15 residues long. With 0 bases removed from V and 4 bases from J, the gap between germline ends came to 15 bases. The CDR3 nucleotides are TGCAGTGCTAGAGATGAAGTGCGGGCCAGCTATGGCTACACCTTC. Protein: CSARDEVRASYGYTF.

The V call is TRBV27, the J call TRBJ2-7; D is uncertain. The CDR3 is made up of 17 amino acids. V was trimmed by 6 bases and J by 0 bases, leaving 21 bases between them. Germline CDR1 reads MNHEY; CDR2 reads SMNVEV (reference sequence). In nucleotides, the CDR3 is TGTGCCAGCAGCCCCGTCTACGAAGGCCGATCCTCCTACGAGCAGTACTTC. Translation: CASSPVYEGRSSYEQYF.

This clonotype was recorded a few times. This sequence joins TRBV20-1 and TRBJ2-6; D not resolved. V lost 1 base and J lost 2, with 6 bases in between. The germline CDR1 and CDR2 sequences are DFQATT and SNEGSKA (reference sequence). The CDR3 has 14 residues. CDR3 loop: CSARVSPGANVLTF. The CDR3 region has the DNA TGCAGTGCTAGAGTTTCCCCTGGGGCCAACGTCCTGACTTTC.

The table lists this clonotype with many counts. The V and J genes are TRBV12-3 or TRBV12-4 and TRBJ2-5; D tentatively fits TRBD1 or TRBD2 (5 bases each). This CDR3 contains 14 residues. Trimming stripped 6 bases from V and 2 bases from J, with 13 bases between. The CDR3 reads CASRLQDFQETQYF. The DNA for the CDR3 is TGTGCCAGCAGGCTACAGGACTTTCAAGAGACCCAGTACTTC.

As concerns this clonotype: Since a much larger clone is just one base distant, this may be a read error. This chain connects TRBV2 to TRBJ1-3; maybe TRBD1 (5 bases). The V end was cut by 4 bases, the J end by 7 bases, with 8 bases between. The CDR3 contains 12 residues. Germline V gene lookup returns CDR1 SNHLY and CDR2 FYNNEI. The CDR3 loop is CASSGQGNTIYF. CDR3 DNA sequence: TGTGCCAGCAGTGGTCAGGGTAACACCATATATTTT.

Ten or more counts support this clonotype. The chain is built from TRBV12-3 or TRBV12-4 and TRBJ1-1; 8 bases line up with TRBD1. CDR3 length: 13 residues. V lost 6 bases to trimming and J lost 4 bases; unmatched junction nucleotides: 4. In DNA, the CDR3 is TGTGCCAGCAGGTACACAGGGGGCACTGAAGCTTTCTTT. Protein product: CASRYTGGTEAFF.

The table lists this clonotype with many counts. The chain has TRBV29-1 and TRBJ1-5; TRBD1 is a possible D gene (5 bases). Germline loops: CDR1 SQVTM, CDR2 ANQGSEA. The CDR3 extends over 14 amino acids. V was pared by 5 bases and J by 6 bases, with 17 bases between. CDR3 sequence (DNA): TGCAGCGTTTCCAGACAGCCGTCTGGTCAGCCCCAGCATTTT. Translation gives CSVSRQPSGQPQHF.

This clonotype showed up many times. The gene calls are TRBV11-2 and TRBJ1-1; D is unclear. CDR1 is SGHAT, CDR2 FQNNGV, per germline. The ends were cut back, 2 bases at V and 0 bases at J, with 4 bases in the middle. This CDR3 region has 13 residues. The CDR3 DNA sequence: TGTGCCAGCAGCTTATCAATGAACACTGAAGCTTTCTTT. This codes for CASSLSMNTEAFF.

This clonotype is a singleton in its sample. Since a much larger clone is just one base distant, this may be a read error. Here the CDR3 reads CASSVEGGGGSLFGGYNEQFF. As DNA, the CDR3 is TGTGCCAGCAGCGTAGAGGGAGGTGGGGGGAGTCTCTTCGGGGGTTACAATGAGCAGTTCTTC. This sequence joins TRBV14 and TRBJ2-1, with a possible D match to TRBD2 (6 bases). Germline assignment: CDR1 SGHDN and CDR2 FVKESK. Between the trimmed V and J ends, which lost 5 bases and 4 bases, there was a span of 33 bases. CDR3 length equals 21 residues.

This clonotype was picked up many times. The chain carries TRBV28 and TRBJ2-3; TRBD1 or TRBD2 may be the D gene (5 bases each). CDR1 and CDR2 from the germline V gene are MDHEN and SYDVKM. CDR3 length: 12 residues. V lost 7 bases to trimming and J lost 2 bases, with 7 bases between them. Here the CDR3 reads CASTGTTDTQYF. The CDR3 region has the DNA TGTGCCAGCACCGGGACCACAGATACGCAGTATTTT.

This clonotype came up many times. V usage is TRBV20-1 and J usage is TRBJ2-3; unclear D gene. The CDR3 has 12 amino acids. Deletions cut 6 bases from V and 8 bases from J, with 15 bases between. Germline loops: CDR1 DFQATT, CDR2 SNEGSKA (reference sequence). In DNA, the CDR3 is TGCAGTGCCCAACTGAAACCGGGTACGCAGTATTTT. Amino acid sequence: CSAQLKPGTQYF.

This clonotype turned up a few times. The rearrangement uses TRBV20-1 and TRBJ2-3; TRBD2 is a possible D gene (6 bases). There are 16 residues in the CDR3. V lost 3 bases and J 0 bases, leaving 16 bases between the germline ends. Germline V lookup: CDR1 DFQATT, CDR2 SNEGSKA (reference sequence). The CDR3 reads CSASLTRTRSTDTQYF. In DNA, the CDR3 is TGCAGTGCTAGCTTGACTAGAACTCGCAGCACAGATACGCAGTATTTT.

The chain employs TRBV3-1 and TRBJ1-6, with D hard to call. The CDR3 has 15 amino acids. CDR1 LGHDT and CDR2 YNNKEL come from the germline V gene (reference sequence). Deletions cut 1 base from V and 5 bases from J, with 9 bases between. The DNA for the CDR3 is TGTGCCAGCAGCCAAGGGTTGGGGAATAATTCACCCCTCCACTTT. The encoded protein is CASSQGLGNNSPLHF.

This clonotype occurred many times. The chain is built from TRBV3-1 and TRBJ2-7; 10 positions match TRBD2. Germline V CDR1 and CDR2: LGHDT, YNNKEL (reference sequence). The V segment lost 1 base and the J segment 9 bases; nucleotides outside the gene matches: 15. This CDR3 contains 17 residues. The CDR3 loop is CASSQGRLAGRDSGQYF. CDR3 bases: TGTGCCAGCAGCCAAGGACGACTAGCGGGCCGCGACTCAGGGCAGTACTTC.

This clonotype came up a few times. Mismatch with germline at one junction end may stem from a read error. The CDR3 reads CAGSVGAAPGSYEQYF. The DNA of the CDR3 is TGTGCCGGCAGCGTAGGAGCAGCTCCGGGGTCCTACGAGCAGTACTTC. The rearrangement links TRBV9 to TRBJ2-7; possible D gene TRBD2, 5 bases. The CDR3 has 16 residues. From germline, CDR1 is SGDLS and CDR2 YYNGEE.

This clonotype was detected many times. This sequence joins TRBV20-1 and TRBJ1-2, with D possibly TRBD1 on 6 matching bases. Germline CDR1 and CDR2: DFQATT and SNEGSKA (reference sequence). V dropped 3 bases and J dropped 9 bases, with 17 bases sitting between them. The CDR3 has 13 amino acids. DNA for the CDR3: TGCAGTGCTAGGAAAAGGGGGTCGGTAAGCTACACCTTC. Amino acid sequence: CSARKRGSVSYTF.

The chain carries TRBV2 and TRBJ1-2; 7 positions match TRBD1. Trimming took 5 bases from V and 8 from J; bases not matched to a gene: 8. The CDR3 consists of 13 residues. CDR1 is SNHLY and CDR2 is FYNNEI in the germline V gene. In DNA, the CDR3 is TGTGCCAGCAGTTTCGACAGGGTAGGCGGCTACACCTTC. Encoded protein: CASSFDRVGGYTF.

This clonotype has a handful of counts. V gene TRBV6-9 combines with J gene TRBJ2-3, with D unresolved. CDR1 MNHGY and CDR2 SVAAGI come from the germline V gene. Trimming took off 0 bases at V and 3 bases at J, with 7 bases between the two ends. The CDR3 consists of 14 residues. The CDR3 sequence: CASSYSVGTDTQYF. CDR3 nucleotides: TGTGCCAGCAGTTATTCAGTGGGTACAGATACGCAGTATTTT.